This TCR beta chain emerged from a study of regulatory T cells in long-lasting Graves disease (dated by TCRdb to the early 2020s). General notes on the study: Antithyroid drugs had been taken for less than 3 months by newly diagnosed Graves' disease patients. The study took place in China and was registered as a clinical trial. Persistent Graves' disease patients were compared with newly diagnosed Graves' disease patients by peripheral blood TCR sequencing and RNA sequencing. A total of some 35 samples underwent TCR sequencing, from about 13 patients with persistent Graves' disease and some 20 patients with newly diagnosed Graves' disease.

What the study reported, not specific to this receptor: Sequencing and analysis were restricted to the TCR beta chain. The authors acknowledged the small sample size as a limitation that may reduce accuracy. Compared with newly diagnosed patients, patients with persistent Graves' disease had lower TCR Shannon entropy and fewer highly expanded clones, which suggests clonal expansion. Persistent patients shared more public clonotypes among themselves (under 3,000) than newly diagnosed patients did (more than 850). TRBV28, TRBJ1-2 and TRBJ2-5 were preferentially used in persistent disease, while TRBV20-1 and TRBJ2-1 were favored in newly diagnosed disease. The study examined only peripheral blood because the primary lesion, thyroid tissue, could not be accessed.

Libraries were built with multiplex PCR. Sequencing was carried out with an Illumina HiSeq 4000. iRepertoire HTBI primers and Arm-PCR amplification of CDR3 regions were used to construct TCR beta libraries. Before sequencing, the PCR products underwent gel purification. The original methods were these. Across samples, roughly 60 TRBV and 13 to 15 TRBJ segments were identified and used for gene usage analysis of CDR3 amino acid clonotypes. COPE and FqMerger were used to merge the filtered high-quality paired reads into contigs. BLAST was used to align contigs to IMGT TRBV, TRBD and TRBJ reference genes, with CDR3 defined following IMGT. Clonotypes above 0.1% frequency were classified as highly expanded clones. Shannon entropy was used to measure repertoire diversity, and the Gini coefficient was used to measure V-J evenness. Public clonotypes were defined as clonotypes shared by more than one individual. Through fastp at Q25 and MiXCR, TCRdb rebuilt clones from the public reads, retaining in-frame beta chains. Entries that share a CDR3 protein sequence are merged under the most common genes and DNA. The V and J calls were not made by the authors but by TCRdb's processing. The sample contains 350,000 to 400,000 distinct CDR3 sequences, 15% to 18% of them found a single time. The ten largest clonotypes hold about 24% of the sample.

What the time point label conveys for this sample: newly diagnosed GD, antithyroid drugs for less than 3 months. For both TCR sequencing and RNA sequencing, RNA was extracted from PBMCs in TRIzol. The diagnosis of Graves' disease was made according to American Thyroid Association guidelines. The patients came from an endocrinology department in Xi'an, China. From each patient, approximately 10 milliliters of peripheral blood was collected into an EDTA anticoagulant tube. Ficoll Paque Plus density gradient separation was used to isolate PBMCs, and no further T cell sorting was performed. An Agilent 2100 Bioanalyzer and agarose gel were used to check RNA quality, while a NanoDrop 2000 measured RNA concentration. Counted from cysteine to phenylalanine, this CDR3 has 15 amino acids. Solely the CDR3 DNA is kept, with 45 bases framed from the first base. CDR1 SEHNR and CDR2 FQNEAQ were looked up in the germline V gene (reference sequence). The germline ends are 19 bases apart after V is trimmed by 6 bases and J by 5 bases.

Turning to this clonotype: The antigen this receptor binds is unknown. It has no much larger one-base neighbor in the sample; base qualities were not kept.

The sequence was collected from a female donor with Graves disease. Specimen: peripheral blood mononuclear cells (PBMCs), collected at new diagnosis, from a patient treated with antithyroid drugs. Recombination connected TRBV7-9 to TRBJ1-1; a weak D assignment points to TRBD1 (5 bases agree). The encoded CDR3 is CASRQMGGVGTEAFF. The sequenced DNA is TGTGCCAGCAGGCAAATGGGGGGGGTTGGGACTGAAGCTTTCTTT.